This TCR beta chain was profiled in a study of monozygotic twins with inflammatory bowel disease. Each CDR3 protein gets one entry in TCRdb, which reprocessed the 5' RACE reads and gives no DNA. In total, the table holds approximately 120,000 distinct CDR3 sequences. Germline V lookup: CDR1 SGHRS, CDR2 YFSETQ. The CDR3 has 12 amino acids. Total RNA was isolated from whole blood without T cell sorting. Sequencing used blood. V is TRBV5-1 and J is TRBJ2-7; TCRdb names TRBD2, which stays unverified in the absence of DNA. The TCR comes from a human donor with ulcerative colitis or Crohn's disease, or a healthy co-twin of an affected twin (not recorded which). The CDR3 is CASSLEAGEQYF.